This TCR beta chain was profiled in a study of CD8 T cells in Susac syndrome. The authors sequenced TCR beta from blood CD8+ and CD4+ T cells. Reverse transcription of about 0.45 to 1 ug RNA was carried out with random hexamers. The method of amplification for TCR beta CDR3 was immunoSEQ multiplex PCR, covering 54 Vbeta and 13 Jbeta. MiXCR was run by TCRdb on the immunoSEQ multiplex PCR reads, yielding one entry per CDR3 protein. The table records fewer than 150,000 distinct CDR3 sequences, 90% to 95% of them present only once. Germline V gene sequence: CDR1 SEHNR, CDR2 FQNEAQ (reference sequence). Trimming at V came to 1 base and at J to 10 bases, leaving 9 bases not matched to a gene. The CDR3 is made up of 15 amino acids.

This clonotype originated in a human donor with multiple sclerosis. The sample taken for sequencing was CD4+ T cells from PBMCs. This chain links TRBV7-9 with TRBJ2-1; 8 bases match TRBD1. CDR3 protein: CASSLVGRGREEQFF. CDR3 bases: TGTGCCAGCAGCTTAGTTGGCAGGGGGCGTGAGGAGCAGTTCTTC.